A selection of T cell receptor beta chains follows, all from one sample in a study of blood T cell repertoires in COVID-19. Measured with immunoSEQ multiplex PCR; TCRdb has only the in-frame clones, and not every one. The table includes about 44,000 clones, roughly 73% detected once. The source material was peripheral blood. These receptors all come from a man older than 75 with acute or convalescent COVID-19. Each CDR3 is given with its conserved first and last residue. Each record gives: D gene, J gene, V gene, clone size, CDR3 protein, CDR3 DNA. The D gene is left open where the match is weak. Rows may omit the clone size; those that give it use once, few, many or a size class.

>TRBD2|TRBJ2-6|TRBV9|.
CASSLGGGAGANVLTF
TGTGCCAGCAGCCTCGGGGGAGGGGCTGGGGCCAACGTCCTGACTTTC
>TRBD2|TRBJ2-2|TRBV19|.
CASSTSGGGTGELFF
TGTGCCAGTAGCACTAGCGGGGGGGGTACCGGGGAGCTGTTTTTT
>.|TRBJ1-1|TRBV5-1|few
CASSPGFVTDTEAFF
TGCGCCAGCAGTCCAGGGTTCGTGACGGATACTGAAGCTTTCTTT
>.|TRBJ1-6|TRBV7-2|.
CASSWTKGNSPLHF
TGTGCCAGCAGCTGGACTAAAGGGAATTCACCCCTCCACTTT
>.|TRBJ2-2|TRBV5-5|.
CASSLIPGSGTGELFF
TGTGCCAGCAGCTTGATCCCGGGGAGCGGCACCGGGGAGCTGTTTTTT
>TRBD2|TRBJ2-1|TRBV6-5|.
CASSYRATSGSNEQFF
TGTGCCAGCAGTTACCGAGCCACTAGCGGGAGTAATGAGCAGTTCTTC
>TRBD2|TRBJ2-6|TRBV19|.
CASSTPRSGRTGANVLTF
TGTGCCAGTAGTACACCCCGTAGCGGGAGGACCGGGGCCAACGTCCTGACTTTC
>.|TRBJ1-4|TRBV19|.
CASSPLTGGNEKLFF
TGTGCCAGTAGTCCGTTGACAGGTGGTAATGAAAAACTGTTTTTT
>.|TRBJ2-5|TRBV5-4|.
CASSRGETQYF
TGTGCCAGCAGCCGTGGCGAGACCCAGTACTTC
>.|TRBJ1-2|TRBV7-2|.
CASSSRGGYGYTF
TGTGCCAGCAGCTCCCGGGGTGGCTATGGCTACACCTTC
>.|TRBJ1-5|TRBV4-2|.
CASSKAHGAYSNQPQHF
TGTGCCAGCAGCAAGGCCCACGGAGCGTATAGCAATCAGCCCCAGCATTTT
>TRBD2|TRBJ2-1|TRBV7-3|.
CASSSPAGNNEQFF
TGTGCCAGCAGCTCCCCAGCGGGAAACAATGAGCAGTTCTTC
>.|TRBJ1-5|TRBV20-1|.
CSARAGNADQPQHF
TGCAGTGCTCGTGCCGGGAACGCCGATCAGCCCCAGCATTTT
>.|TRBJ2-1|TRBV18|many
CASSPSTGPYNEQFF
TGTGCCAGCTCACCATCCACAGGTCCCTACAATGAGCAGTTCTTC
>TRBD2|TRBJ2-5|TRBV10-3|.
CAISGTSGETQYF
TGTGCCATCAGTGGGACTAGCGGGGAGACCCAGTACTTC
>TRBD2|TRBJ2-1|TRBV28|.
CASSLTSGRKSYNEQFF
TGTGCCAGCAGTTTAACTAGCGGGAGGAAAAGCTACAATGAGCAGTTCTTC
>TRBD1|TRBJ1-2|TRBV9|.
CASSVTGGSNYGYTF
TGTGCCAGCAGCGTCACAGGGGGCAGTAACTATGGCTACACCTTC
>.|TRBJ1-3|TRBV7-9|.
CASSFETGTTIYF
TGTGCCAGCAGCTTTGAAACCGGGACAACCATATATTTT
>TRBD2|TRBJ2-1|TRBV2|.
CASRLTSGSNYNEQFF
TGTGCCAGCAGATTGACTAGCGGGAGTAATTACAATGAGCAGTTCTTC
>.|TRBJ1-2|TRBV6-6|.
CASSQDTANYGYTF
TGTGCCAGCAGCCAAGACACGGCTAACTATGGCTACACCTTC
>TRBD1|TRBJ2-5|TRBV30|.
CAQTRGQGAQETQYF
TGTGCCCAGACGCGAGGGCAGGGGGCCCAAGAGACCCAGTACTTC
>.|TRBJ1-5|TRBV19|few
CASSIYGRGNQPQHF
TGTGCCAGTAGTATATATGGTAGAGGAAATCAGCCCCAGCATTTT
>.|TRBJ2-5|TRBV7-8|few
CASSLEAARRTETQYF
TGTGCCAGCAGCTTAGAGGCGGCTCGGAGGACCGAGACCCAGTACTTC
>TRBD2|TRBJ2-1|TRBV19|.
CASSPTSGRNYNEQFF
TGTGCCAGTAGTCCAACTAGCGGGAGGAACTACAATGAGCAGTTCTTC
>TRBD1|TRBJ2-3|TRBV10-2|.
CASSESGQGRGTDTQYF
TGCGCCAGCAGTGAGTCGGGACAGGGGAGAGGCACAGATACGCAGTATTTT
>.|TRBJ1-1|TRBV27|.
CASSLGPTPNTEAFF
TGTGCCAGCAGTTTGGGGCCGACCCCGAACACTGAAGCTTTCTTT
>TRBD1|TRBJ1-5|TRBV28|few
CASSSYRTGNSNQPQHF
TGTGCCAGCAGTTCCTACCGGACAGGGAATAGCAATCAGCCCCAGCATTTT
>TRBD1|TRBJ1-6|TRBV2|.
CASNRQGGGNSPLHF
TGTGCCAGCAATCGACAGGGTGGGGGTAATTCACCCCTCCACTTT
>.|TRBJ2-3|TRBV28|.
CASSSNFRDTQYF
TGTGCCAGCAGTTCCAATTTCAGAGATACGCAGTATTTT
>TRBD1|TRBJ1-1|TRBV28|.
CASSLFQAGGARTEAFF
TGTGCCAGCAGTTTATTTCAGGCAGGGGGCGCGAGGACTGAAGCTTTCTTT
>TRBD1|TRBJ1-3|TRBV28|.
CASSTPGQRFSGNTIYF
TGTGCCAGCAGTACCCCGGGACAGCGATTCTCTGGAAACACCATATATTTT
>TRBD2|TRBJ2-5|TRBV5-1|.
CASRGTSGIETQYF
TGCGCCAGCAGAGGGACTAGCGGGATAGAGACCCAGTACTTC
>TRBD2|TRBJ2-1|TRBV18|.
CASSRGLAGTYNEQFF
TGTGCCAGCTCCCGGGGACTAGCGGGCACCTACAATGAGCAGTTCTTC
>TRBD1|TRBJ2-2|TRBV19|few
CASRAGQGIHTGELFF
TGTGCCAGTAGGGCGGGACAGGGGATCCACACCGGGGAGCTGTTTTTT
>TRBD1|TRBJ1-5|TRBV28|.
CASDRTGGFSNQPQHF
TGTGCCAGCGACAGGACAGGAGGCTTTAGCAATCAGCCCCAGCATTTT
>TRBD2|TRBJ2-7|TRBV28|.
CASSLPGTSLGEQYF
TGTGCCAGCAGTCTACCCGGGACTAGCCTTGGCGAGCAGTACTTC
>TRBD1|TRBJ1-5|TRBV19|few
CASSPPGQGMGQPQHF
TGTGCCAGTAGTCCACCGGGACAGGGGATGGGGCAGCCCCAGCATTTT
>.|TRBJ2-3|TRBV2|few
CASSSGTSSTDTQYF
TGTGCCAGCAGCTCCGGGACTTCCAGCACAGATACGCAGTATTTT
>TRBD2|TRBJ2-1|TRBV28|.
CASLLGLASPREQFF
TGTGCCAGCCTCCTTGGACTAGCGTCACCCAGGGAGCAGTTCTTC
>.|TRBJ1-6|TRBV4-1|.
CASSHPGSPSPLHF
TGCGCCAGCAGCCACCCCGGGAGTCCTTCACCCCTCCACTTT
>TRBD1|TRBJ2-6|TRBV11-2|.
CASSLNAHRTGAGANVLTF
TGTGCCAGCAGCTTGAATGCCCATAGGACAGGGGCTGGGGCCAACGTCCTGACTTTC